The clone carrying this T cell receptor beta chain was counted a few times. Its antigen is unknown. The sample originates from a study of early T cells in non-severe SARS-CoV-2 infection. Study as a whole: Sequencing was performed on bulk RNA from unsorted whole blood, leaving chains unpaired.

Study-level findings and limits: The VDJdb matching leaned toward anti-spike CD8 responses and overlooked private and CD4 specificities.

Attachment of unique molecular identifiers to individual cDNA molecules was performed. TCRdb re-called the 5' RACE reads with MiXCR, one entry per CDR3 protein. The repertoire holds some 73,000 distinct CDR3 sequences, over 9.5% seen once, with approximately 3.6% in the top ten. CDR1 DFQATT and CDR2 SNEGSKA come from the germline V gene (reference sequence). V lost 3 bases, J lost 6 bases, and 4 bases lay in between. The CDR3 contains 10 residues. Material for sequencing was whole blood. The clonotype comes from an adult who was a healthcare worker with PCR-confirmed SARS-CoV-2 infection or an uninfected control (not recorded which). V gene TRBV20-1 combines with J gene TRBJ2-3; D is uncertain. CDR3 sequence reads: CSASYDTQYF. The CDR3 nucleotides read TGCAGTGCTAGTTATGATACGCAGTATTTT.